The rows below give T cell receptor beta chains drawn from one sample of a study of regulatory T cells in long-lasting Graves disease. Using its own MiXCR run on the multiplex PCR reads, TCRdb lists one record per CDR3 protein. The sample records hundreds of thousands of distinct CDR3 sequences, more than 15% being singletons. These data were also filed under a second study, of T cells in Graves' hyperthyroidism and ophthalmopathy.

Sequencing was performed on peripheral blood mononuclear cells (PBMCs), taken at new diagnosis, from a patient treated with antithyroid drugs. The receptors here all came from a woman aged 40-65 years with Graves disease. Each CDR3 is given with its conserved first and last residue. D genes are given only for firm matches. The size entry is marked missing in some rows and otherwise reads once, few, many or a size class.

CDR3	DNA	D	V	size	J
CASSFPGASENTEAFF	TGTGCCAGCAGCTTCCCGGGGGCATCGGAGAACACTGAAGCTTTCTTT	NA	TRBV7-9	NA	TRBJ1-1
CASSLTGAPREQYF	TGTGCCAGCAGCCTCACAGGGGCCCCTAGGGAGCAGTACTTC	TRBD1	TRBV7-9	NA	TRBJ2-7
CASSQASGTGTQTQYF	TGCGCCAGCAGCCAAGCCTCCGGGACAGGGACGCAGACCCAGTACTTC	TRBD1	TRBV4-1	many	TRBJ2-5
CASSPWDSYEQYF	TGTGCCAGCAGTCCCTGGGACAGCTACGAGCAGTACTTC	TRBD1	TRBV7-2	many	TRBJ2-7
CASSATGTFYGYTF	TGTGCCAGCAGTGCGACAGGGACGTTCTATGGCTACACCTTC	TRBD1	TRBV6-1	many	TRBJ1-2
CASSLAGIGVTEAFF	TGTGCCAGCAGCTTAGCGGGGATAGGGGTAACTGAAGCTTTCTTT	NA	TRBV7-8	few	TRBJ1-1
CASSEAMAGTLHF	TGTGCCAGCAGTGAAGCGATGGCTGGAACCCTCCACTTT	NA	TRBV6-1	few	TRBJ1-6
CASSFEGPQTQYF	TGTGCCAGCAGCTTTGAGGGGCCGCAGACCCAGTACTTC	NA	TRBV7-8	many	TRBJ2-5
CASSAQGWQETQYF	TGTGCCAGCAGCGCTCAGGGGTGGCAAGAGACCCAGTACTTC	NA	TRBV9	many	TRBJ2-5
CSGTTGGLGQPQHF	TGCAGTGGCACGACAGGGGGCCTTGGACAGCCCCAGCATTTT	TRBD1	TRBV20-1	few	TRBJ1-5
CAWSGGGNTEAFF	TGTGCCTGGAGTGGGGGGGGGAACACTGAAGCTTTCTTT	NA	TRBV30	many	TRBJ1-1
CASSQLGGLVGGDQFF	TGTGCCAGCAGCCAACTGGGGGGACTAGTGGGGGGCGATCAGTTCTTC	TRBD2	TRBV3-1	NA	TRBJ2-1
CAWSVARDPFGGQPQHF	TGTGCCTGGAGTGTCGCCCGAGACCCATTTGGCGGTCAGCCCCAGCATTTT	NA	TRBV30	NA	TRBJ1-5
CAGRWTSGGYNEQFF	TGTGCCGGCAGATGGACTAGCGGGGGTTACAATGAGCAGTTCTTC	TRBD2	TRBV2	few	TRBJ2-1
CASRVNSLNTEAFF	TGCGCCAGCAGAGTAAACAGCTTGAACACTGAAGCTTTCTTT	NA	TRBV5-1	many	TRBJ1-1
CSARGTLNTEAFF	TGCAGTGCTAGGGGGACCCTGAACACTGAAGCTTTCTTT	NA	TRBV20-1	few	TRBJ1-1
CASSPVEVSGGAGEQFF	TGCGCCAGCAGCCCGGTCGAGGTTAGCGGGGGGGCCGGTGAGCAGTTCTTC	TRBD2	TRBV5-1	NA	TRBJ2-1
CASNRGAYNSPLHF	TGTGCCAGCAACCGGGGTGCCTATAATTCACCCCTCCACTTT	NA	TRBV2	NA	TRBJ1-6
CASSPIWGNGTDTQYF	TGTGCCAGCAGCCCGATCTGGGGAAACGGCACAGATACGCAGTATTTT	NA	TRBV28	many	TRBJ2-3
CASSHLSASSYNEQFF	TGTGCCAGCAGCCATCTTTCGGCTAGCTCCTACAATGAGCAGTTCTTC	NA	TRBV11-1	many	TRBJ2-1
CASGFSFRLMNTEAFF	TGTGCCAGCGGTTTCTCTTTCAGACTGATGAACACTGAAGCTTTCTTT	NA	TRBV28	many	TRBJ1-1
CSALGTANTEAFF	TGCAGTGCTTTGGGGACAGCTAACACTGAAGCTTTCTTT	TRBD1	TRBV20-1	many	TRBJ1-1
CASSPRRGSGREDTQYF	TGCGCCAGCAGCCCCCGCCGAGGGTCAGGTCGGGAGGATACGCAGTATTTT	NA	TRBV5-1	many	TRBJ2-3
CASSQVSGIYEQYF	TGTGCCAGCAGCCAAGTTTCGGGAATCTACGAGCAGTACTTC	NA	TRBV3-1	many	TRBJ2-7
CASSLGTETNEKLFF	TGCGCCAGCAGCTTGGGGACAGAGACTAATGAAAAACTGTTTTTT	NA	TRBV5-1	NA	TRBJ1-4
CTSSHRDSSSYEQYF	TGCACCAGCAGCCACCGGGACAGCAGCTCCTACGAGCAGTACTTC	TRBD1	TRBV7-9	NA	TRBJ2-7
CASSYGTGMIYEQYF	TGTGCCAGCAGCTACGGGACAGGGATGATCTACGAGCAGTACTTC	TRBD1	TRBV3-1	NA	TRBJ2-7
CASRKDRGAVETQYF	TGTGCCAGCAGAAAAGACAGGGGGGCAGTTGAGACCCAGTACTTC	TRBD1	TRBV12-3/TRBV12-4	many	TRBJ2-5
CSARTALRNEQFF	TGCAGTGCCCGGACGGCACTTCGCAATGAGCAGTTCTTC	NA	TRBV20-1	many	TRBJ2-1
CASSHRVESYNSPLHF	TGTGCCAGCAGTCACAGGGTAGAATCCTATAATTCACCCCTCCACTTT	NA	TRBV28	few	TRBJ1-6
CASSLAPLAGKGETQYF	TGTGCCAGCAGCTTAGCCCCACTAGCGGGGAAGGGAGAGACCCAGTACTTC	TRBD2	TRBV7-8	many	TRBJ2-5
CASKRGTEGWENTEAFF	TGTGCCAGCAAAAGAGGGACAGAGGGCTGGGAGAACACTGAAGCTTTCTTT	TRBD1	TRBV6-1	many	TRBJ1-1
CASSYGGLNTHTQYF	TGTGCCAGCAGTTACGGGGGCCTAAATACCCATACGCAGTATTTT	NA	TRBV6-2/TRBV6-3	NA	TRBJ2-3
CASTRNSGTSTDTQYF	TGTGCCAGCACACGAAACTCTGGCACTAGCACAGATACGCAGTATTTT	NA	TRBV5-4	NA	TRBJ2-3
CSVEGSGTDTQYF	TGCAGCGTTGAAGGCTCAGGAACAGATACGCAGTATTTT	NA	TRBV29-1	many	TRBJ2-3
CASSFGTAVAETQYF	TGTGCCAGCAGTTTTGGGACGGCCGTTGCAGAGACCCAGTACTTC	NA	TRBV12-3/TRBV12-4	few	TRBJ2-5
CASSGWTARAFF	TGTGCCAGCAGCGGATGGACTGCAAGGGCTTTCTTT	NA	TRBV11-2	many	TRBJ1-1
CASIPGGTTYEQYF	TGTGCCAGCATCCCGGGGGGGACCACCTACGAGCAGTACTTC	TRBD2	TRBV28	NA	TRBJ2-7
CASSQEHLTPGQIAKNIQYF	TGTGCCAGCAGCCAAGAACACCTAACTCCGGGACAGATAGCCAAAAACATTCAGTACTTC	TRBD1	TRBV4-1	NA	TRBJ2-4
CASSVTGIYNEQFF	TGTGCCAGCAGCGTTACAGGGATCTACAATGAGCAGTTCTTC	NA	TRBV5-6	few	TRBJ2-1
CAWGKGGQPQHF	TGTGCCTGGGGGAAAGGGGGTCAGCCCCAGCATTTT	NA	TRBV30	many	TRBJ1-5
CSAREYQGKVLETQYF	TGCAGTGCTAGAGAGTATCAGGGGAAAGTGTTAGAGACCCAGTACTTC	NA	TRBV20-1	NA	TRBJ2-5
CASSLVGTAPAPYNEQFF	TGTGCCAGCAGCTTAGTCGGGACAGCCCCCGCCCCTTACAATGAGCAGTTCTTC	TRBD1	TRBV11-1	NA	TRBJ2-1
CASSLDQGTNYGYTF	TGCGCCAGCAGCTTGGATCAGGGGACTAACTATGGCTACACCTTC	NA	TRBV5-1	NA	TRBJ1-2
CASSPRQGDYGYTF	TGTGCCAGCAGCCCAAGACAGGGAGACTATGGCTACACCTTC	TRBD1	TRBV18	many	TRBJ1-2
CASSETGAGKLFF	TGTGCCAGCAGTGAGACAGGGGCCGGAAAACTGTTTTTT	TRBD1	TRBV6-1	NA	TRBJ1-4
CASSLDRELITGELFF	TGCGCCAGCAGCCTGGACAGGGAGTTGATCACCGGGGAGCTGTTTTTT	TRBD1	TRBV5-1	few	TRBJ2-2
CASSELGPSGANVLTF	TGTGCCAGCAGTGAGTTAGGTCCTTCTGGGGCCAACGTCCTGACTTTC	NA	TRBV2	few	TRBJ2-6
CASHAGTGYGYTF	TGTGCCAGCCACGCCGGGACAGGGTATGGCTACACCTTC	TRBD1	TRBV19	NA	TRBJ1-2
CASSPLTGVNSYEQYF	TGTGCCAGCTCACCCTTGACAGGGGTAAATTCCTACGAGCAGTACTTC	TRBD1	TRBV18	NA	TRBJ2-7
CASSVAGAPGTDTQYF	TGTGCCAGCAGCGTAGCGGGGGCCCCCGGCACAGATACGCAGTATTTT	TRBD2	TRBV5-4	few	TRBJ2-3
CSARAGAGANVLTF	TGCAGTGCTAGAGCGGGGGCTGGGGCCAACGTCCTGACTTTC	NA	TRBV20-1	many	TRBJ2-6
CASSSQGQGGYGNTEAFF	TGTGCCAGCAGTAGCCAAGGACAGGGAGGCTATGGGAACACTGAAGCTTTCTTT	TRBD1	TRBV6-1	NA	TRBJ1-1
CATSRDRETQYF	TGTGCCACCAGCAGAGATCGGGAGACCCAGTACTTC	NA	TRBV15	few	TRBJ2-5
CASSTGGQVNTEAFF	TGTGCCAGTAGTACAGGGGGACAGGTGAACACTGAAGCTTTCTTT	TRBD1	TRBV19	NA	TRBJ1-1
CASSLAGTDPGYTF	TGCGCCAGCAGCTTGGCCGGGACCGATCCGGGCTACACCTTC	NA	TRBV5-1	many	TRBJ1-2
CATKGMNTEAFF	TGTGCCACCAAGGGGATGAACACTGAAGCTTTCTTT	NA	TRBV28	many	TRBJ1-1
CASSPLSGQGGYGYTF	TGTGCCAGCTCACCACTTTCCGGCCAGGGCGGCTATGGCTACACCTTC	NA	TRBV18	NA	TRBJ1-2
CASSLSRGRRLFF	TGTGCCAGCAGTTTGTCCAGGGGGCGCCGACTGTTTTTT	TRBD1	TRBV27	NA	TRBJ1-4
CATEEGPPGGELFF	TGTGCCACAGAGGAGGGGCCGCCGGGCGGGGAGCTGTTTTTT	NA	TRBV7-2	few	TRBJ2-2